This T cell receptor (beta chain) comes out of a study of T cell responses to AZD1222 COVID-19 vaccine. Findings and caveats of the study: After the peak T cell response, and only then, were repertoires sampled. Regions 160-218 and 743-854 held dominance among vaccine-associated CD4 TCRs, which spanned spike.

The CDR3 is made up of 11 amino acids. V was cut by 5 bases and J by 5 bases, with 4 bases left in between. Germline V gene data show CDR1 as LNHDA and CDR2 as SQIVND (reference sequence). Notes on this clone: Its matching antigen is unknown.

Using immunoSEQ multiplex PCR, the repertoire was profiled, and TCRdb retains in-frame clones only, with some absent. The data contain more than 150,000 clones, about 91% of them singletons. Second-dose schedules of about 4 or about 12 weeks were combined. This receptor was obtained from an adult who received the AZD1222 COVID-19 vaccine. Material: peripheral blood, obtained 28 days after the second AZD1222 dose. The gene calls are TRBV19 and TRBJ2-1, with unresolved D. The CDR3 nucleotides read TGTGCCAGTAGTGGTCACAATGAGCAGTTCTTC. Residues: CASSGHNEQFF.